This T cell receptor beta chain emerged from a study of cytomegalovirus exposure and HLA in healthy donors. Broader study findings: Common viral pathogens seemed to be connected with several of the most significant clusters, according to a later analysis. TRBV6-2, TRBV6-3 and some other V segments were unresolvable in 87-base-pair reads. When a later analysis compared HLA-associated TCR beta chains with equally common others, the HLA-associated chains turned out to be more clonally expanded and to have lower generation probabilities.

The CDR3 length is 14 residues. CDR1 is GTSNPN and CDR2 is SVGIG in the germline V gene (reference sequence). 13 Jbeta primers and 60 Vbeta primers were used for the PCR. Profiling relied on immunoSEQ multiplex PCR, and the TCRdb table lists in-frame clones only, not all of them. Counted here are approximately 200,000 clones, roughly 80% occurring once; the ten biggest clones make up about a sixth. A remark on this clone: Its antigen is currently unknown.

The sequence came from a man aged 35 to 55 in good health and CMV-seronegative. Specimen: PBMCs. The chain employs TRBV30 and TRBJ2-5, with 9 nucleotides matching TRBD2. The DNA end is a closer match to TRBJ2-7, so the J assignment may be wrong. The CDR3 coding sequence is TGTGCCTGGAGTGTATCTAGCGGGATCTACGAGCAGTACTTC. Translation: CAWSVSSGIYEQYF.